These 15 T cell receptor beta chains share one sample of origin, sequenced in a study of shared clonotypes between healthy human individuals. Using immunoSEQ multiplex PCR, the repertoire was profiled, and TCRdb retains in-frame clones only, with some absent. The sample consists of 400,000 to 500,000 clones, about 79% of them appearing once. What was sequenced was PBMCs. All receptors derive from a woman aged 40 to 50 in good health. Some clones in this sample may be carry-over from other donors' samples.

This clone appeared a few times. The chain joins TRBV5-1 to TRBJ2-1, with D perhaps given as TRBD1 or TRBD2 (6 bases each). V lost 1 base and J lost 6, with 11 bases in between. Germline values: CDR1 SGHRS, CDR2 YFSETQ. There are 14 residues in the CDR3. As DNA, the CDR3 is TGCGCCAGCAGCTTGAGGGGGGATTTCAATGAGCAGTTCTTC. Protein product: CASSLRGDFNEQFF.

This clone was counted between two and nine times. The rearrangement joins TRBV11-2 to TRBJ2-7; 7 bases fit TRBD1. From germline, CDR1 is SGHAT and CDR2 FQNNGV. This CDR3 is 14 amino acids long. Losses at the gene ends were 5 bases for V and 3 bases for J; bases not matched to a gene: 7. The CDR3 reads CASSRRTGNYEQYF. The CDR3, as DNA: TGTGCCAGCAGCCGACGGACAGGAAACTACGAGCAGTACTTC. Variable domain in full (rest from reference TRBV11-2 and TRBJ2-7): EAGVAQSPRYKIIEKRQSVAFWCNPISGHATLYWYQQILGQGPKLLIQFQNNGVVDDSQLPKDRFSAERLKGVDSTLKIQPAKLEDSAVYLCASSRRTGNYEQYFGPGTRLTVT.

This clone was counted only a few times. The V call is TRBV4-3, the J call TRBJ2-5; tentative D call: TRBD2 (6 bases). The CDR3 totals 15 residues. Germline CDR1 is LGHNA and CDR2 is YSLEER. The V gene lost 1 base and the J gene lost 4 bases, with 13 bases spanning the gap. The CDR3 spells CASSQAVGGRETQYF. CDR3 bases: TGCGCCAGCAGCCAAGCGGTGGGGGGACGAGAGACCCAGTACTTC.

As concerns this clone: A read error may explain this, as a much larger clone is one base away. Other nucleotide sequences from this sample produce the same CDR3. V usage is TRBV5-6 and J usage is TRBJ1-2; D may be TRBD1 (6 bases). The CDR3 contains 14 residues. CDR1 SGHDT and CDR2 YYEEEE come from the germline V gene. The V end lost 8 bases, the J end lost 9 bases, and 23 bases lay between the germline ends. The CDR3 DNA reads as TGTGCCAGTAACTGGGGGCGGGTCGTGAGGAGCTACACCTTC. Its protein product is CASNWGRVVRSYTF.

The chain joins TRBV5-1 to TRBJ2-3; the match to TRBD1 covers 8 bases. Germline V gene sequence: CDR1 SGHRS, CDR2 YFSETQ. CDR3 size: 13 residues. V shed 4 bases and J 4 bases; nucleotides not matched to a gene: 2. This CDR3 is CASSPGGPDTQYF. The CDR3 bases are TGCGCCAGCAGCCCAGGGGGCCCAGATACGCAGTATTTT.

The chain carries TRBV15 and TRBJ1-2; D perhaps matches TRBD1 (5 bases). Germline values: CDR1 LNHNV, CDR2 YYDKDF (reference sequence). This CDR3 has 16 amino acids. V was shortened by 0 bases and J by 6 bases, with 17 bases between the two germline ends. The CDR3 region is CATSRDHGADDDGYTF. As DNA, the CDR3 is TGTGCCACCAGCAGAGATCATGGGGCAGACGACGATGGCTACACCTTC.

This sequence joins TRBV5-4 and TRBJ2-3; weak D call: TRBD2 (6 bases). The ends were cut back, 4 bases at V and 1 base at J, with 25 bases in the middle. Per the germline V gene, CDR1 is SGHNT and CDR2 is YYREEE (reference sequence). CDR3 length equals 19 residues. The CDR3 region has the DNA TGTGCCAGCAGCGTTTCCCTCCCTAAGGAGGGGCGGGGCACAGATACGCAGTATTTT. This translates into CASSVSLPKEGRGTDTQYF.

The chain employs TRBV28 and TRBJ2-4; 7 nucleotides align to TRBD1. The germline V gene encodes CDR1 MDHEN and CDR2 SYDVKM. Trimming at V came to 7 bases and at J to 2 bases, leaving 8 bases not matched to a gene. The CDR3 contains 15 residues. The CDR3 spells CASNRGLLSKNIQYF. As DNA, the CDR3 is TGTGCCAGCAACAGGGGTCTATTGTCCAAAAACATTCAGTACTTC. Filled out from reference TRBV28 and TRBJ2-4, the complete variable domain reads DVKVTQSSRYLVKRTGEKVFLECVQDMDHENMFWYRQDPGLGLRLIYFSYDVKMKEKGDIPEGYSVSREKKERFSLILESASTNQTSMYLCASNRGLLSKNIQYFGAGTRLSVL.

V gene TRBV5-5 combines with J gene TRBJ2-7; 8 bases map to TRBD2. Germline V lookup: CDR1 SGHKS, CDR2 YYEKEE (reference sequence). The V and J ends lost 7 bases and 6 bases, in that order; junction bases with no gene match: 15. There are 15 residues in the CDR3. CDR3 DNA: TGTGCCAGCCGAATGAGCGGGAGTCAAGTAGGCGAGCAGTACTTC. This translates into CASRMSGSQVGEQYF.

The chain links TRBV11-1 to TRBJ2-1, with 15 nucleotides matching TRBD2. Germline assignment: CDR1 SGHAT and CDR2 FQDESV (reference sequence). This CDR3 is built from 17 residues. Trimming at V came to 5 bases and at J to 4 bases, leaving 6 bases not matched to a gene. CDR3 nucleotides: TGTGCCAGCAGCCCCGGGACTAGCGGGAGGTGGTACAATGAGCAGTTCTTC. It translates to CASSPGTSGRWYNEQFF.

V usage is TRBV2 and J usage is TRBJ1-2, with D possibly TRBD1 on 6 matching bases. The CDR3 loop spans 14 amino acids. Germline CDR1 reads SNHLY; CDR2 reads FYNNEI. The V and J ends lost 7 bases and 2 bases respectively, with 14 bases between them. CDR3 in DNA: TGTGCCAGCACGGAGAACACAGGGAACTATGGCTACACCTTC. It encodes CASTENTGNYGYTF.

The rearrangement uses TRBV30 and TRBJ1-1, with D perhaps TRBD1 (5 bases). The V end was cut by 7 bases, the J end by 0 bases, with 12 bases between. The germline V gene has CDR1 GTSNPN and CDR2 SVGIG (reference sequence). The CDR3 totals 13 residues. The CDR3 sequence: CASAGTMNTEAFF. As DNA, the CDR3 is TGTGCCTCGGCCGGGACTATGAACACTGAAGCTTTCTTT.

The gene calls are TRBV4-1 and TRBJ1-1; TRBD1 agrees at 8 bases. V gave up 2 bases and J gave up 1 base; unmatched junction bases: 9. Germline V gene sequence: CDR1 MGHRA, CDR2 YSYEKL. This CDR3 is built from 17 residues. The CDR3 reads CASSQFPAGQGNTEAFF. The CDR3 nucleotides are TGCGCCAGCAGCCAATTCCCCGCCGGACAGGGGAACACTGAAGCTTTCTTT.

The CDR3 loop reads CAISESPFRGYEQYF. The DNA for the CDR3 is TGTGCCATCAGTGAGTCTCCCTTCAGGGGCTACGAGCAGTACTTC. This chain connects TRBV10-3 to TRBJ2-7, with a tentative D call TRBD1 (6 bases). Per the germline V gene, CDR1 is ENHRY and CDR2 is SYGVKD. The CDR3 is 15 residues long. Trimming stripped 0 bases from V and 3 bases from J, with 12 bases between.

A single count supports this clone. The V gene is TRBV27, the J gene TRBJ2-7, with D possibly being TRBD2 (6 bases). Germline CDR1 and CDR2: MNHEY and SMNVEV (reference sequence). The germline V and J ends were trimmed by 5 bases and 4 bases, with 15 bases remaining between them. The CDR3 spans 14 residues. The CDR3 spells CASSLAPTLYEQYF. In DNA form, the CDR3 reads TGTGCCAGCAGTCTAGCGCCGACCTTATACGAGCAGTACTTC.